These 5 T cell receptor beta chains were sequenced from one sample in a study of T-cell reconstitution after alpha-beta-depleted transplantation in children. Unique molecular identifiers featured in how the TCRbeta library was prepared. TCRdb fed the PCR reads into MiXCR, producing one record per CDR3 protein. There are about 490,000 distinct CDR3 sequences in the sample; roughly a tenth occur only once, and 2% to 2.5% lies in the top ten. Sequencing was performed on PBMCs, taken before TCRalphabeta/CD19-depleted stem cell transplant. These receptors were obtained from a child aged 2-9 years with inherited bone marrow failure, due to receive a stem cell transplant.

This clonotype appeared many times. V is TRBV9 and J is TRBJ2-5, with no clear D. V lost 3 bases and J lost 5, with 11 bases in between. CDR3 size: 13 residues. Germline CDR1 and CDR2: SGDLS and YYNGEE. CDR3 DNA: TGTGCCAGCAGCGAAGTGATGGGGGAGACCCAGTACTTC. Translation: CASSEVMGETQYF.

At least ten counts were recorded for this clonotype. CDR3 DNA: TGTGCCAGCAGCTTAGGAATGGAACTAGCGGGAGGAACCTTGGGAGAGACCCAGTACTTC. It translates to CASSLGMELAGGTLGETQYF. The chain joins TRBV7-8 to TRBJ2-5; 12 bases are a match to TRBD2. Germline loops: CDR1 SGHVS, CDR2 FQNEAQ. This CDR3 spans 20 amino acids. V shed 1 base, J shed 4 bases, and the junction held 16 bases outside the gene matches.

This clonotype came up many times. V is TRBV2 and J is TRBJ2-3, with 8 bases lining up with TRBD1. CDR1 SNHLY and CDR2 FYNNEI come from the germline V gene. Losses at the gene ends were 7 bases for V and 6 bases for J; bases not matched to a gene: 9. This CDR3 has 14 residues. CDR3 sequence (DNA): TGTGCCAGCAAAAGGGACAGGTCAGGGGATACGCAGTATTTT. It specifies CASKRDRSGDTQYF.

V is TRBV20-1 and J is TRBJ2-7; 12 nucleotides line up with TRBD1. CDR1 DFQATT and CDR2 SNEGSKA come from the germline V gene (reference sequence). CDR3 length: 14 amino acids. Trimming removed 5 bases from V and 6 bases from J; junction bases left unmatched: 8. The CDR3 spells CSAARDRGLFEQYF. The CDR3 DNA reads as TGCAGTGCTGCCCGGGACAGGGGGCTCTTCGAGCAGTACTTC.

This chain uses TRBV5-6 with TRBJ2-1; 9 nucleotides agree with TRBD1. CDR3 length: 15 residues. The germline CDR1 and CDR2 sequences are SGHDT and YYEEEE. After removal of 0 bases from V and 6 bases from J, the junction contained 4 bases not matched to a gene. CDR3 coding DNA: TGTGCCAGCAGCTTGGTAGGACAGGGGTCCAATGAGCAGTTCTTC. Translated: CASSLVGQGSNEQFF.